The entry that follows covers one TCR beta chain sequence. Its matching antigen is unknown. This sample was taken from a study of T-cell reconstitution after alpha-beta-depleted transplantation in children. General study findings and limits: By one year post-transplant, T-cell counts and diversity largely arose from T cells that were newly produced.

The V and J ends lost 7 bases and 6 bases, in that order; junction bases with no gene match: 6. Germline assignment: CDR1 SQVTM and CDR2 ANQGSEA. This CDR3 region has 13 residues. This sample's TCRbeta library carried unique molecular identifier barcodes. TCRdb independently ran MiXCR on the PCR reads; one entry per CDR3 protein. The sample holds over 120,000 distinct CDR3 sequences, 8.8% seen once. The rearrangement joins TRBV29-1 to TRBJ2-2; 9 nucleotides align to TRBD1. This sequence originates from a female patient aged 2-9 years who had a stem cell transplant for congenital amegakaryocytic thrombocytopenia, so the T cells may come from the graft donor. The sample here was PBMCs, mostly from graft donor cells, taken 180 days after TCRalphabeta/CD19-depleted stem cell transplant. CDR3 sequence: CSGGTGSPGELFF. CDR3 nucleotide sequence: TGCAGCGGGGGGACAGGGAGCCCCGGGGAGCTGTTTTTT.